This T cell receptor (beta chain) stems from a study of brain T cells in children with intractable seizures. Study outcomes and limitations: HCMV serostatus was not known, and viral specificity came from CDR3 similarity only. Pre-surgery blood may have been undersampled, hiding some clones.

V was trimmed by 4 bases and J by 6 bases, leaving 18 bases between them. There are 16 residues in the CDR3. CDR1 and CDR2 (germline): LGHDT, YNNKEL (reference sequence). Only cases whose brain tissue showed the highest T cell transcript signatures were sequenced. Patients received at least one anti-epileptic drug before surgery. This clone occurred once. Its antigen is not known. Assay used: immunoSEQ multiplex PCR; TCRdb lists only in-frame clones, some missing. The sample has 110,000 or so clones, approximately 94% seen once; the top ten hold 3.8%. This TCR came from a boy younger than two with hemimegalencephaly and intractable seizures. V gene TRBV3-1 (or the pseudogene TRBV3-2) combines with J gene TRBJ1-4, with D perhaps TRBD1 (5 bases). The sample in question was peripheral blood, obtained at surgery. Here the CDR3 DNA reads TGTGCCAGCAGCCGGGTTTTAGGGCAGGGTGATGAAAAACTGTTTTTT. It yields the protein CASSRVLGQGDEKLFF.